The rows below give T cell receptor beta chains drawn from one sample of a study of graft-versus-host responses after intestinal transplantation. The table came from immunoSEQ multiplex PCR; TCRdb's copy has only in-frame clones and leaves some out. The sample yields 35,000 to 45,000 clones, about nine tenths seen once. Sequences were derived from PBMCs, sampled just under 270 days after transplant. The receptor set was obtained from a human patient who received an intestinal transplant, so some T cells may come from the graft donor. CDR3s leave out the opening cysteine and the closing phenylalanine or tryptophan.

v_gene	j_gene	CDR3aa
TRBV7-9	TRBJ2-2	ASSHDRGTGELF
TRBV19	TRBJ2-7	ASSIRGWGSGPYEQY
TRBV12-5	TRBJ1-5	ASGYDRNQPQH
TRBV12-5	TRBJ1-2	ASGLQRRDSPYGYT
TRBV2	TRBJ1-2	ATGLYGYT
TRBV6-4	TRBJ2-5	ASSALAGPQETQY
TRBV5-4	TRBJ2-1	ASSLAWVSGGYNEQF
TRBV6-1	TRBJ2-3	ASSEAMASSTDTQY
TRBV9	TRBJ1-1	ASSPGTGGTEAF
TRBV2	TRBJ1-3	ATEGFGNTIY
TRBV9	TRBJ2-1	ASSVGSNEQF
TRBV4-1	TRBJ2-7	ASSQERDPPTYEQY
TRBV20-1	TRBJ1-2	SVGGNYGYT
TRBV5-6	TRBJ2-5	ASSFGPGLGTTQY
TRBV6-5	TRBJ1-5	ATGQGNQPQH
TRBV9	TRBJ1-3	ASSEGEDTIY
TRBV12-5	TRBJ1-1	ASGQDQGANTEAF
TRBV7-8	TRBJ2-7	ASSLIRGRPYEQY
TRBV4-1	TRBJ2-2	ASRPGAQDLTRGGELF
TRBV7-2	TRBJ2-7	ASSVRGLSYEQY
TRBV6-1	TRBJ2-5	ASSEQETQY
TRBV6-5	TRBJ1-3	ASSGLGAIGNTIY
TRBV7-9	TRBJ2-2	ASGQRNTGELF